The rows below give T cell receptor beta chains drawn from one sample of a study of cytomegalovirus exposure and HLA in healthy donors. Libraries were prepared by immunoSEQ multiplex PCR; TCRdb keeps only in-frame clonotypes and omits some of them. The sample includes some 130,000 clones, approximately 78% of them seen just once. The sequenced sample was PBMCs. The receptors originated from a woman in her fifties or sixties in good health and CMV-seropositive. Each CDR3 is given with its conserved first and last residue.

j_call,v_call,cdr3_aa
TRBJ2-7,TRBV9,CASSQGTAGPYEQYF
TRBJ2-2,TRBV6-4,CATAPDRGTGELFF
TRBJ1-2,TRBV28,CASSPSYSLGGYGYTF
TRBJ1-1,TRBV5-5,CASSFPHNTEAFF
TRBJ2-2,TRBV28,CASSTDTIIPDRTNTGELFF
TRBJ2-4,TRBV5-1,CASSLEGAVSVAKNIQYF
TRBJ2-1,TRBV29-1,CSVPQDGSYNEQFF
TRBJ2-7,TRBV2,CASVDRESSYEQYF
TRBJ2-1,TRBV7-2,CASSLVMVGGNEQFF
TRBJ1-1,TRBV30,CAWSVIIQGWTEAFF
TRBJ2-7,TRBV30,CAWSAPGQGTNEQYF
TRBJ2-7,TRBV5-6,CASSLTDSYEQYF
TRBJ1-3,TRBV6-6,CASSYRERRNTIYF
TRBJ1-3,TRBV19,CASSIPSGTGNTIYF
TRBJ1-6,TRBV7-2,CASSPFFNSPLHF
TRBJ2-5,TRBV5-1,CASRSTGTREETQYF
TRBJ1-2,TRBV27,CASSFSRTPGGRDYGYTF
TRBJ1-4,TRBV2,CASKDSGQPNEKLFF
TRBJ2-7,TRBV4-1,CASSQEQAPGVEQYF
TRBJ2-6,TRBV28,CASSPSLAPLSGANVLTF
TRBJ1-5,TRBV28,CASSPPNRNQPQHF
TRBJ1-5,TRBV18,CASSPWGQGSLQPQHF
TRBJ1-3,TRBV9,CASSVGGGVLLGNTIYF
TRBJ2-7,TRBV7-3,CASSRLAGPYEQYF
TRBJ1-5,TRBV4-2,CASSRYDRVVNQPQHF
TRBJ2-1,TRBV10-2,CASSEEERGGSDEQFF
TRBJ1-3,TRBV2,CASSATGIYSGNTIYF
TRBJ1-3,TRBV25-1,CASSSGTGLNTIYF
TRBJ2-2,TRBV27,CASSFLGAGGETGELFF
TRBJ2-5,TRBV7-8,CASSLEVGGADRETQYF
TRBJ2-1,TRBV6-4,CASSRSGGLYNEQFF
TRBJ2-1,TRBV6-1,CASETGDGYNEQFF
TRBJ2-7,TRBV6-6,CASSYRTGSSYEQYF